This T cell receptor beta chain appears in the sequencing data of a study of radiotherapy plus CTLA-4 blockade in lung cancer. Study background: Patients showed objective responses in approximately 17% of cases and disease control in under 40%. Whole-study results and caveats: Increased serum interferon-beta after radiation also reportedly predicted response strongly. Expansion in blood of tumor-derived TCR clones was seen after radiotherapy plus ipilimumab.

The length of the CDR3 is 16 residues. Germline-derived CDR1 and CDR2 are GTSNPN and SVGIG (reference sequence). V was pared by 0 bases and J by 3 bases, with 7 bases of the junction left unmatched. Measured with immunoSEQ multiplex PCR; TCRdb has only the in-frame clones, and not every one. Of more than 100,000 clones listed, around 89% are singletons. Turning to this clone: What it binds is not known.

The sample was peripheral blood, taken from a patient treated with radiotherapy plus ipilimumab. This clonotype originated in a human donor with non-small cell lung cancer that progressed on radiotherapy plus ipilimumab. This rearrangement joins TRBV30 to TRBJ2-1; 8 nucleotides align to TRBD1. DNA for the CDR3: TGTGCCTGGAGTGTAAGTCAGGGGGCGGACTACAATGAGCAGTTCTTC. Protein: CAWSVSQGADYNEQFF.